These T cell receptor beta chains were read from a single sample in a study of identical twins. TCRdb ran MiXCR on the 5' RACE reads and lists one entry per CDR3 protein. Among roughly 290,000 distinct CDR3 sequences, 7.5% to 9.5% were seen once, and the ten largest hold under 7.5%. These data were also filed under a second study, of yellow fever vaccine responses in identical twins.

Sequenced sample: CD8+ T cells sorted from blood. These receptors came from a woman aged 18-29 years in good health. The CDR3 runs from the conserved cysteine through the conserved F or W. Each record gives: D gene, clone size, V gene, J gene, CDR3 DNA, CDR3 protein. The D gene is left open where the match is weak. Clone size is stated in some rows and not others, as once, few, many or a class when expanded.

d_gene: -
abundance: -
v_gene: TRBV7-9
j_gene: TRBJ2-7
CDR3nt: TGTGCCAGCAGCTTATTCCTCTACGAGCAGTACTTC
CDR3aa: CASSLFLYEQYF

d_gene: TRBD2
abundance: many
v_gene: TRBV5-1
j_gene: TRBJ2-5
CDR3nt: TGCGCCAGCAGCCAGGCCCTAGCGGGGGGAAACCAAGAGACCCAGTACTTC
CDR3aa: CASSQALAGGNQETQYF

d_gene: TRBD1
abundance: few
v_gene: TRBV20-1
j_gene: TRBJ2-7
CDR3nt: TGCAGTGCCTCGACCCGGGACAGCTACTACGAGCAGTACTTC
CDR3aa: CSASTRDSYYEQYF

d_gene: -
abundance: -
v_gene: TRBV20-1
j_gene: TRBJ2-1
CDR3nt: TGCAGTGCTAGTCTCGGGCCGAATGAGCAGTTCTTC
CDR3aa: CSASLGPNEQFF

d_gene: TRBD2
abundance: -
v_gene: TRBV20-1
j_gene: TRBJ2-5
CDR3nt: TGCTGTGCTAGAAGGTTATATGGCGGGAGCGCTAAAGAGACCCAGTACTTC
CDR3aa: CCARRLYGGSAKETQYF

d_gene: TRBD2
abundance: -
v_gene: TRBV7-9
j_gene: TRBJ2-7
CDR3nt: TGTGCCAGCAGCATATCGACTAGCGGACCCTACGAGCAGTACTTC
CDR3aa: CASSISTSGPYEQYF

d_gene: -
abundance: few
v_gene: TRBV20-1
j_gene: TRBJ2-7
CDR3nt: TGCAGTGCTAGAGATTCTCAGTGGGACTACGAGCAGTACTTC
CDR3aa: CSARDSQWDYEQYF

d_gene: -
abundance: few
v_gene: TRBV29-1
j_gene: TRBJ2-1
CDR3nt: TGCAGCGTTGAATCGAGAGATACAGTTTATAATGAGCAGTTCTTC
CDR3aa: CSVESRDTVYNEQFF

d_gene: TRBD2
abundance: few
v_gene: TRBV6-2/TRBV6-3
j_gene: TRBJ2-5
CDR3nt: TGTGCCAGCAGTTACTTCCGGGGGGACCAGTACTTC
CDR3aa: CASSYFRGDQYF

d_gene: TRBD1
abundance: few
v_gene: TRBV4-1
j_gene: TRBJ1-1
CDR3nt: TGCGCCAGCAGCCAAGATCAGGGGGCCGCCACTGAAGCTTTCTTT
CDR3aa: CASSQDQGAATEAFF

d_gene: TRBD1
abundance: -
v_gene: TRBV5-1
j_gene: TRBJ2-7
CDR3nt: TGCGCCAGCAAACGGACAGGTTCCTACGAGCAGTACTTC
CDR3aa: CASKRTGSYEQYF

d_gene: TRBD1
abundance: -
v_gene: TRBV2
j_gene: TRBJ1-1
CDR3nt: TGTGCCAGCAGTGAAGGGGCAGGGGGGGGCACTGAAGCTTTCTTT
CDR3aa: CASSEGAGGGTEAFF

d_gene: TRBD1
abundance: many
v_gene: TRBV12-3/TRBV12-4
j_gene: TRBJ2-1
CDR3nt: TGTGCCAGCAGTCTAGGACAGGGGTCGTCCAATGAGCAGTTCTTC
CDR3aa: CASSLGQGSSNEQFF

d_gene: -
abundance: many
v_gene: TRBV5-1
j_gene: TRBJ2-5
CDR3nt: TGCGCCAGCAGCTTGGAAGACGCGTCAGAGACCCAGTACTTC
CDR3aa: CASSLEDASETQYF

d_gene: -
abundance: -
v_gene: TRBV14
j_gene: TRBJ2-1
CDR3nt: TGTGCCAGCAGCTGGACTTACAATGAGCAGTTCTTC
CDR3aa: CASSWTYNEQFF

d_gene: -
abundance: -
v_gene: TRBV2
j_gene: TRBJ1-4
CDR3nt: TGTGCCACCCGGGACGGCCGCGGGAAACTGTTTTTT
CDR3aa: CATRDGRGKLFF

d_gene: -
abundance: many
v_gene: TRBV12-3/TRBV12-4
j_gene: TRBJ2-1
CDR3nt: TGTGCCAGCAGTTTTGGGGGCCCAGCCAATGAGCAGTTCTTC
CDR3aa: CASSFGGPANEQFF

d_gene: -
abundance: -
v_gene: TRBV11-1
j_gene: TRBJ2-1
CDR3nt: TGTGCCAGCAGCTTAGCCGGGACCCGGAATGAGCAGTTCTTC
CDR3aa: CASSLAGTRNEQFF

d_gene: TRBD2
abundance: -
v_gene: TRBV11-2
j_gene: TRBJ2-1
CDR3nt: TGTGCCAGCAGCTCGGGACTAGCGGGAGAGGGACAGTTCTTC
CDR3aa: CASSSGLAGEGQFF

d_gene: TRBD1
abundance: many
v_gene: TRBV20-1
j_gene: TRBJ2-7
CDR3nt: TGCAGTGCTATTAACCGGGACAGGGCTTACGAGCAGTACTTC
CDR3aa: CSAINRDRAYEQYF

d_gene: TRBD1
abundance: few
v_gene: TRBV7-9
j_gene: TRBJ1-2
CDR3nt: TGTGCCAGCAGCCCCCCTGGACAGGTCTATGGCTACACCTTC
CDR3aa: CASSPPGQVYGYTF

d_gene: -
abundance: -
v_gene: TRBV6-2/TRBV6-3
j_gene: TRBJ1-5
CDR3nt: TGTGCCAGCAGTTACTCGATAGACGGACAGCCCCAGCATTTT
CDR3aa: CASSYSIDGQPQHF

d_gene: TRBD2
abundance: few
v_gene: TRBV10-3
j_gene: TRBJ2-1
CDR3nt: TGTGCCATCAGTGATCGGACTAGCGGTTACAATGAGCAGTTCTTC
CDR3aa: CAISDRTSGYNEQFF

d_gene: -
abundance: few
v_gene: TRBV6-1
j_gene: TRBJ2-4
CDR3nt: TGTGCCAGCAATCAGGGGCGCGCCAAAAACATTCAGTACTTC
CDR3aa: CASNQGRAKNIQYF

d_gene: -
abundance: many
v_gene: TRBV6-2/TRBV6-3
j_gene: TRBJ1-5
CDR3nt: TGTGCCAGCAGTTACGGTACGTCTTTGGCCCAGCATTTT
CDR3aa: CASSYGTSLAQHF